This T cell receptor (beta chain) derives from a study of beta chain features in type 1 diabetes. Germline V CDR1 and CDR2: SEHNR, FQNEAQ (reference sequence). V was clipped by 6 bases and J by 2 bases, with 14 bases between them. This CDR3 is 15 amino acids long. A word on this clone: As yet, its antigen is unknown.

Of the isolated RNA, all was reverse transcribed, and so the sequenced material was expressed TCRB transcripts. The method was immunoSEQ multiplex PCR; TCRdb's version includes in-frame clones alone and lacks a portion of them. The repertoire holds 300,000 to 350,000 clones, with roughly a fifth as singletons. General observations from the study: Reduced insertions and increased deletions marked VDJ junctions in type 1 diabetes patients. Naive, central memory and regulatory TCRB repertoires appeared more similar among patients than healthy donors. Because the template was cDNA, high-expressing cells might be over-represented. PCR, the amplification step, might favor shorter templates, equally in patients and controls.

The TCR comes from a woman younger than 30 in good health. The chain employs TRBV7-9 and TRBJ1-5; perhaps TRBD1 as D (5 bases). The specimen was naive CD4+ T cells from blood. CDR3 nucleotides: TGTGCCAGCAGTTCCCAGGGTCATGGCAATCAGCCCCAGCATTTT. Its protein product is CASSSQGHGNQPQHF. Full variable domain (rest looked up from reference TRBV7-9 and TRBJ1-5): DTGVSQNPRHKITKRGQNVTFRCDPISEHNRLYWYRQTLGQGPEFLTYFQNEAQLEKSRLLSDRFSAERPKGSFSTLEIQRTEQGDSAMYLCASSSQGHGNQPQHFGDGTRLSIL.